Following are 18 T cell receptor beta chains from one sample sequenced in a study of cytomegalovirus exposure and HLA in healthy donors (dated by TCRdb to 2017 to 2019). The method was the immunoSEQ multiplex PCR assay. In its TCRdb copy, this immuneACCESS table keeps in-frame sequences only and misses some clones. Where compared with another copy, unresolved V genes explain less than half of these, and the others have no known cause. In this sample the table shows around 250,000 clones, 90% of which occur a single time. The ten largest clones add up to 3% to 3.5% of the sample. Specimen: PBMCs. These receptor sequences come from a woman aged 25 to 45 in good health and CMV-seronegative.

The rearrangement joins TRBV7-9 to TRBJ2-7; 9 positions match TRBD1. The V gene's germline CDR1 is SEHNR and CDR2 FQNEAQ (reference sequence). V shed 5 bases and J 4 bases; nucleotides not matched to a gene: 9. CDR3 length equals 15 residues. The chain's CDR3 is CASSGYTGGKYEQYF. CDR3 coding DNA: TGTGCCAGCAGCGGGTATACAGGGGGCAAGTACGAGCAGTACTTC.

The chain combines TRBV4-2 with TRBJ2-1; 8 bases are shared with TRBD1. The CDR3 totals 14 residues. The germline V gene encodes CDR1 LGHNA and CDR2 YNFKEQ. Trimming removed 0 bases from V and 8 bases from J; junction bases left unmatched: 3. CDR3 bases: TGTGCCAGCAGCCAAGATGACAGGGGCGATGAGCAGTTCTTC. Residues: CASSQDDRGDEQFF.

The rearrangement links TRBV29-1 to TRBJ2-1; 7 bases match TRBD1. V lost 7 bases and J lost 0; bases outside the gene matches: 9. CDR3 length: 15 amino acids. Germline CDR1 is SQVTM and CDR2 is ANQGSEA. The CDR3: CSANKGASSYNEQFF. CDR3 nucleotides: TGCAGCGCTAACAAGGGGGCGAGCTCCTACAATGAGCAGTTCTTC.

V and J are TRBV7-9 and TRBJ2-7; weak D call: TRBD2 (5 bases). In germline, CDR1 is SEHNR, CDR2 FQNEAQ (reference sequence). Trimming stripped 5 bases from V and 5 bases from J, with 13 bases between. The length of the CDR3 is 13 residues. The DNA for the CDR3 is TGTGCCAGCAGCCCAATCCTCGGGAACGAGCAGTACTTC. Its protein is CASSPILGNEQYF.

The genes are TRBV9 and TRBJ1-4, with D perhaps TRBD1 (6 bases). Trimming took off 0 bases at V and 0 bases at J, with 9 bases between the two ends. CDR1 SGDLS and CDR2 YYNGEE come from the germline V gene. The CDR3 contains 16 residues. The CDR3 reads CASSVGRTATNEKLFF. CDR3 in DNA: TGTGCCAGCAGCGTAGGGAGGACAGCAACTAATGAAAAACTGTTTTTT.

V is TRBV2 and J is TRBJ2-3; 7 bases are shared with TRBD1. J lost 4 bases, V lost 8 bases, and 6 bases had no gene match. The V gene's germline CDR1 is SNHLY and CDR2 FYNNEI. The CDR3 consists of 13 residues. The CDR3 coding sequence is TGTGCCAGCCTGGGACAGCCATCAGATACGCAGTATTTT. It encodes CASLGQPSDTQYF. Combining the CDR3 with reference TRBV2 and TRBJ2-3 gives the whole variable domain EPEVTQTPSHQVTQMGQEVILRCVPISNHLYFYWYRQILGQKVEFLVSFYNNEISEKSEIFDDQFSVERPDGSNFTLKIRSTKLEDSAMYFCASLGQPSDTQYFGPGTRLTVL.

By share, this clone counts as medium-sized (0.01 to 0.1%). The sample carries other DNA sequences with the same CDR3. J is TRBJ2-7 and V is TRBV5-1; D gene ambiguous. The CDR3 runs to 13 residues. Deletions cut 0 bases from V and 3 bases from J, with 7 bases between. From germline, CDR1 is SGHRS and CDR2 YFSETQ. The DNA for the CDR3 is TGCGCCAGCAGCTTGGAGGGCCGCTACGAGCAGTACTTC. The encoded protein is CASSLEGRYEQYF.

The J gene is TRBJ2-1, the V gene TRBV5-4; TRBD1 might be the D (6 bases). Looked up from germline, CDR1 is SGHNT and CDR2 is YYREEE (reference sequence). The CDR3 is 14 residues long. Between the trimmed V and J ends, which lost 3 bases and 0 bases, there was a span of 7 bases. CDR3 DNA: TGTGCCAGCAGCTGGGACAACTCCTACAATGAGCAGTTCTTC. Its translation: CASSWDNSYNEQFF. Based on the CDR3 plus reference TRBV5-4 and TRBJ2-1, the full variable domain is ETGVTQSPTHLIKTRGQQVTLRCSSQSGHNTVSWYQQALGQGPQFIFQYYREEENGRGNFPPRFSGLQFPNYSSELNVNALELDDSALYLCASSWDNSYNEQFFGPGTRLTVL.

V usage is TRBV5-6 and J usage is TRBJ1-4; D is ambiguous. The CDR3 is 17 residues long. The germline gives CDR1 SGHDT, CDR2 YYEEEE. Between the trimmed V and J ends, which lost 1 base and 3 bases, there was a span of 16 bases. The CDR3 sequence: CASSLLAYTNPNEKLFF. Here the CDR3 DNA reads TGTGCCAGCAGCTTGTTAGCCTATACGAATCCTAATGAAAAACTGTTTTTT.

J is TRBJ2-1 and V is TRBV7-3; 11 nucleotides agree with TRBD2. The V gene end was trimmed by 5 bases and the J gene end by 5 bases; junction bases not matched to a gene: 11. This CDR3 is built from 17 residues. CDR1 and CDR2 from the germline V gene are SGHTA and FQGTGA. CDR3 residues: CASSKPGLADLNNEQFF. For the CDR3, the DNA is TGTGCCAGCAGCAAGCCGGGACTAGCGGACCTAAACAATGAGCAGTTCTTC.

The chain combines TRBV11-2 with TRBJ2-2, with 8 bases matching TRBD1. The CDR3 runs to 14 residues. Germline CDR1 and CDR2: SGHAT and FQNNGV. V shed 5 bases and J 6 bases; nucleotides not matched to a gene: 5. The CDR3 DNA reads TGTGCCAGCAGCCCAGGGGGCGCGGCCGGGGAGCTGTTTTTT. Protein: CASSPGGAAGELFF.

This rearrangement joins TRBV30 to TRBJ2-3; D unclear. Germline CDR1 is GTSNPN and CDR2 is SVGIG (reference sequence). The CDR3 covers 14 residues. Trimming pared 6 bases from V and 0 bases from J, leaving 13 bases between. CDR3 in amino acids: CACNSVSSTDTQYF. In DNA form, the CDR3 reads TGTGCCTGCAATTCAGTCTCTAGCACAGATACGCAGTATTTT.

The chain combines TRBV6-6 with TRBJ2-7; 11 nucleotides agree with TRBD2. J lost 5 bases, V lost 8 bases, and 14 bases had no gene match. This CDR3 spans 16 amino acids. CDR1 is MNHNY and CDR2 is SVGAGI in the germline V gene (reference sequence). The CDR3 DNA sequence: TGTGCCAGCTTGGGTCTAGCGGGAGGTCCCAGCCACGAGCAGTACTTC. It encodes CASLGLAGGPSHEQYF.

V and J are TRBV2 and TRBJ2-7; a possible D gene is TRBD1 (5 bases). Germline values: CDR1 SNHLY, CDR2 FYNNEI. The CDR3 is made up of 11 amino acids. The V gene lost 8 bases and the J gene lost 2 bases, with 7 bases spanning the gap. CDR3 loop: CASGQTYEQYF. CDR3 nucleotide sequence: TGTGCCAGCGGACAAACCTACGAGCAGTACTTC.

The chain links TRBV4-1 to TRBJ2-7, with D maybe TRBD2 (5 bases). Trimming shortened V by 5 bases and J by 6 bases, and 14 bases separated the two germline ends. The CDR3 is 13 residues long. The germline V gene encodes CDR1 MGHRA and CDR2 YSYEKL. The DNA of the CDR3 is TGCGCCAGCAGCTACTCGCGGGCCCTCGAGCAGTACTTC. It is translated as CASSYSRALEQYF.

The chain employs TRBV7-6 and TRBJ2-7; D is tentatively TRBD1 or TRBD2 (5 bases each). The V end lost 6 bases, the J end lost 3 bases, and 18 bases lay between the germline ends. The CDR3 is 15 amino acids. The V gene's germline CDR1 is SGHVS and CDR2 FNYEAQ. The CDR3 is CASSQGGSAYYEQYF. The CDR3 DNA follows: TGTGCCAGCAGTCAGGGTGGGAGCGCCTACTACGAGCAGTACTTC. Together with reference TRBV7-6 and TRBJ2-7, the CDR3 gives the full variable domain: GAGVSQSPRYKVTKRGQDVALRCDPISGHVSLYWYRQALGQGPEFLTYFNYEAQQDKSGLPNDRFSAERPEGSISTLTIQRTEQRDSAMYRCASSQGGSAYYEQYFGPGTRLTVT.

This clone is a singleton in its sample. J is TRBJ1-2 and V is TRBV5-6; a possible D gene is TRBD1 (5 bases). Deletions cut 1 base from V and 2 bases from J, with 9 bases between. Germline loops: CDR1 SGHDT, CDR2 YYEEEE. The CDR3 is 14 amino acids. The CDR3 region is CASSLWGLNYGYTF. For the CDR3, the DNA is TGTGCCAGCAGCTTGTGGGGACTGAACTATGGCTACACCTTC.

This chain uses TRBV6-1 with TRBJ2-5; the D gene could be TRBD1 or TRBD2 (5 bases each). From germline, CDR1 is MNHNS and CDR2 SASEGT. Trimming removed 8 bases from V and 1 base from J, with 11 bases in between. This CDR3 region has 13 residues. CDR3 amino acids: CASGGRPQETQYF. In DNA, the CDR3 is TGTGCCAGCGGGGGTAGGCCCCAAGAGACCCAGTACTTC.